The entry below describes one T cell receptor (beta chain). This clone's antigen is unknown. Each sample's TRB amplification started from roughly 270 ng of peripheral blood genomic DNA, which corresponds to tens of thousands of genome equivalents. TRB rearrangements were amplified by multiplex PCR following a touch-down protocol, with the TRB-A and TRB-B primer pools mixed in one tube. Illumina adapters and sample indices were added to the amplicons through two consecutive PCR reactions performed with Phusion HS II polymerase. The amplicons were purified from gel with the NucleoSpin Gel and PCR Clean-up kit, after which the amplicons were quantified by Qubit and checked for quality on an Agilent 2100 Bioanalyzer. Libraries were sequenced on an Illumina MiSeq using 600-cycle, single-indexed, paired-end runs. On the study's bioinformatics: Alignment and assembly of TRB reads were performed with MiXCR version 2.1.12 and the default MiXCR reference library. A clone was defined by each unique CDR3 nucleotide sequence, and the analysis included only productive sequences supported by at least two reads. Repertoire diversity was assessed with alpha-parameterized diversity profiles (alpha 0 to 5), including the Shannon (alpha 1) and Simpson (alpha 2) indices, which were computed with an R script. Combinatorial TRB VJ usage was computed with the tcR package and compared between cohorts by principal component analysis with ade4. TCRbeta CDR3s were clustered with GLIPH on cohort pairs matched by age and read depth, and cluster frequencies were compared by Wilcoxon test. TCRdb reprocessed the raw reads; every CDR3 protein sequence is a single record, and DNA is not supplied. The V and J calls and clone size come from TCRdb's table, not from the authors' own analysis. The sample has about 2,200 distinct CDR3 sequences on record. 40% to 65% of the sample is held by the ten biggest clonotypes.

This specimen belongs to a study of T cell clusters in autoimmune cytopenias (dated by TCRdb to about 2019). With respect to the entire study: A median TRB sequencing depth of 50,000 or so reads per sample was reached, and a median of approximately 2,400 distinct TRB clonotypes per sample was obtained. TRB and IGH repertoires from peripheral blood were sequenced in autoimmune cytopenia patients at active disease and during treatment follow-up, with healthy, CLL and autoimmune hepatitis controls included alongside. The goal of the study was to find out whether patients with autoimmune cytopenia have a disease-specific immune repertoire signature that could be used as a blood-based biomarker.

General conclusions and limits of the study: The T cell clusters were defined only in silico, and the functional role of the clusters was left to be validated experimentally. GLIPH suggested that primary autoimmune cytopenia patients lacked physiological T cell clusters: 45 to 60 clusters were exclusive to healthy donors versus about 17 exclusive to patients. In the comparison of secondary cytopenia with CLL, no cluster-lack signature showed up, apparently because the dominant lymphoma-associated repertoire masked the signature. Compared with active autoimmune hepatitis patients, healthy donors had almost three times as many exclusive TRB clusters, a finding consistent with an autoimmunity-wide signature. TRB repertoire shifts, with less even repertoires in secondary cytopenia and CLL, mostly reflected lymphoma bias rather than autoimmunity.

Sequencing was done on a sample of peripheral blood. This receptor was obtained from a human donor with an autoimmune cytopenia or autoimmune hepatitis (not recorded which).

Here the CDR3 is given as CSARGRGGQAFF. Recombination linked TRBV20-1 to TRBJ1-1; the D call of TRBD1 rests on TCRdb alone, since no DNA is present to check it. Spanning cysteine to phenylalanine, the CDR3 consists of 12 amino acids. No DNA has been recorded. The germline V gene encodes CDR1 DFQATT and CDR2 SNEGSKA (reference sequence).